The clone carrying this TCR beta chain was recorded at least ten times. The antigen is undetermined. These data belong to a study of T cells in Graves' hyperthyroidism and ophthalmopathy. Study-wide results and caveats: Also found in blood were most expanded thyroid clonotypes above 0.001.

The PBMCs had their origin in 7.5 to 10 ml of fresh peripheral blood. The investigators amplified TCR beta CDR3 regions from RNA transcripts. The HTBI primer set drove a first-round RT-PCR of the TCR CDR3. Each CDR3 protein is one row after TCRdb ran MiXCR on the multiplex PCR reads. The sample holds about 600,000 distinct CDR3 sequences, roughly 16% seen once. This CDR3 has 19 residues. CDR1 is DFQATT and CDR2 is SNEGSKA in the germline V gene (reference sequence). The V gene lost 4 bases and the J gene lost 0 bases, with 26 bases spanning the gap. The material sequenced was blood. The receptor comes from a middle-aged woman with Graves' ophthalmopathy. V usage is TRBV20-1 and J usage is TRBJ2-3; weak D call: TRBD1 (6 bases). CDR3 in DNA: TGCAGTGCTAAGCTTGGACATTCTGGGGGCATAACTAGCACAGATACGCAGTATTTT. Its translation: CSAKLGHSGGITSTDTQYF.